The sequence of this TCR beta chain was determined in a study of cytomegalovirus exposure and HLA in healthy donors. Only in-frame clones appear in the TCRdb table, and some are missing; sequencing was by immunoSEQ multiplex PCR. The data contain 350,000 or so clones, 86% of them singletons. In regard to this clone: Antigen: not known.

The CDR3 contains 13 residues. The germline CDR1 and CDR2 sequences are MNHNS and SASEGT. V shed 2 bases and J shed 16 bases, with 18 bases lying between them. Study outcomes and limitations: Within the roughly 120 validation repertoires, first-cohort TCR clusters tended to co-occur, according to a later analysis. Reports indicated that the classifier achieved high specificity and sensitivity in diagnosing cytomegalovirus status. Among TCR beta chains, those listed as cytomegalovirus-associated numbered some 170.

The V gene is TRBV6-1, the J gene TRBJ2-1; D unclear. The clonotype comes from a young woman in good health and CMV-seronegative. Sequences were obtained from PBMCs. The CDR3 coding sequence is TGTGCCAGCAGTGAAACCCGTGGCAACACCCGCTTCTTC. It is translated as CASSETRGNTRFF.